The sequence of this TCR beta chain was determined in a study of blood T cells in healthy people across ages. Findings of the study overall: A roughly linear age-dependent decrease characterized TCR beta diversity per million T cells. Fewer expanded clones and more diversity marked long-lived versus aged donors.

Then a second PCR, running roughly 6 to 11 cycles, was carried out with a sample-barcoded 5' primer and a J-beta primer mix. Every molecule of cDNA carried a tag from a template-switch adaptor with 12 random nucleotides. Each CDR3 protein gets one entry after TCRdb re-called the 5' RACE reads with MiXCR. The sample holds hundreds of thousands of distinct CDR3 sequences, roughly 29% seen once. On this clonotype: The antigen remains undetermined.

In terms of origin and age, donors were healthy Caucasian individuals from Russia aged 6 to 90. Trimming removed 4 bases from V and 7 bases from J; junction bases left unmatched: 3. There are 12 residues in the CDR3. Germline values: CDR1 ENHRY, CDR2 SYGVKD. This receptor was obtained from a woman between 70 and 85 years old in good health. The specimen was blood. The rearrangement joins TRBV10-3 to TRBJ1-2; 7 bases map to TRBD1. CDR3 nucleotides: TGTGCCATCAGTGGCACAGGGGTTGGCTACACCTTC. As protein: CAISGTGVGYTF.